The source of this TCR beta chain is a study of blood T cells in healthy people across ages (dated by TCRdb to between 2015 and 2016). The study in broad terms: In model experiments, template switching captured about one uniquely barcoded TCR beta cDNA molecule for every two T cells. Using deep sequencing normalized with unique cDNA molecular identifiers, the study measured how TCR beta repertoire diversity changes with age. The donors were divided into four age groups: young (average around 17 years), middle-aged (roughly 40), aged (approximately 62) and long-lived (roughly 82). Donors of different ages were randomly distributed across sequencing lanes to avoid experimental bias. Two additional independent replicas of 1 million unique cDNA reads from the same blood draw were analyzed for two donors (one aged 18 to 30 and one aged 80 or older). Broader findings and caveats from the paper: Estimates of total diversity from one million sequenced T cells were regarded as lower bounds and underestimates. Observed TCR beta diversity per million T cells fell roughly linearly with age, and a significant reduction was already apparent by age around 44. There was a strong correlation between observed TCR beta diversity and the percentage of naive T cells measured by flow cytometry. The CMV infection status of donors was not known, potentially confounding age-related changes in expanded clonotypes. Compared with the aged group, the long-lived group had more naive CD4+ T cells, fewer expanded clones and increased TCR diversity, suggesting age selection. Since profiling was done on bulk unsorted PBMCs, naive and antigen-experienced compartments could not be conclusively compared.

The donors were around 39 Caucasian individuals from Russia, aged roughly 6 to 100 years, who were systemically healthy. Each donor gave 8 to 10 milliliters of peripheral blood, drawn into EDTA-treated Vacutainer tubes. Ficoll-Paque density-gradient centrifugation was used to isolate PBMCs, with at least 7 million per sample. Total RNA, at least 5.5 micrograms per sample, was extracted from PBMCs with Trizol reagent. For every donor, flow cytometry on a PBMC aliquot measured the percentage of naive CD45RAhigh/CD27high T cells. CDR1 and CDR2, looked up from the germline V gene (reference sequence), are DFQATT and SNEGSKA. There are 13 amino acids in the CDR3, from cysteine to phenylalanine inclusive. The sequence is cut down to CDR3 DNA, 39 bases in frame from base 1. Trimming takes 1 base off V and 10 bases off J; junction bases not matched to a gene: 6. This clonotype was seen a few times. What antigen it recognizes has not been identified. The record has no base qualities; no much larger clone is one base away.

Libraries were built with 5' RACE. The instrument was an Illumina HiSeq 2500. A second PCR of about 6 to 12 cycles was run with a J-beta primer mix and a sample-barcoded 5' primer. A template-switch 5' adaptor carrying 12 random nucleotides introduced a unique molecular identifier onto each TCR beta cDNA molecule. Each sample yielded at least 3 million CDR3-containing paired-end reads. All of the RNA was converted into first-strand cDNA using the Mint cDNA synthesis kit, with a TRBC-specific oligonucleotide serving as the primer. Following uracil-DNA glycosylase treatment, all cDNA underwent a first 18-cycle PCR with the universal primers M1SS and BC2_uni_R. Concerning the study's data processing: For normalization, 1 million high-quality reads, each with a distinct molecular identifier, were randomly selected from each sample. Reads sharing molecular identifiers were discarded rather than binned into consensus sequences. MiTCR, with a Q25 quality threshold and the strictest error-elimination algorithm, was used for CDR3 identification, clonotype clustering and error correction. Lower-bound total TCR beta diversity was estimated with a nonparametric unseen species model using Euler transformation. The raw public data were reprocessed by TCRdb itself: fastp quality trimming at Q25, MiXCR clonotype calling, in-frame beta chains only. Here each entry gathers all rows of one CDR3 protein and keeps the most common genes and DNA. The authors' filters were not applied to this entry. In all, the sample holds roughly 1.6 million distinct CDR3 sequences, and about 31% of those were seen once. The top ten clonotypes cover 11% of the sample.

The V and J segments used are TRBV20-1 and TRBJ2-1; TRBD2 lines up with 8 middle nucleotides. The TCR originated in a woman in her 30s in good health. Sequences were obtained from blood. In nucleotide form, the sequence is TGCAGTGCTAGAGGGCCTAGCGGGCTAGAGCAGTTCTTC. Translation gives CSARGPSGLEQFF.